The table lists the clone carrying this TCR beta chain with a few counts. This record comes from a study of T cells after yellow fever vaccination. One entry per CDR3 protein results from TCRdb running MiXCR on the 5' RACE reads. The table records approximately 580,000 distinct CDR3 sequences, about a sixth of them present only once. This specimen consisted of PBMCs, obtained 5 days after the first yellow fever vaccination. This sequence was found in a man younger than 35 who received the YFV17D yellow fever vaccine.

CDR3 DNA: TGTGCCAGCAGCTTATTCGTCGCAACTAATGAAAAACTGTTTTTT. This sequence encodes CASSLFVATNEKLFF. This chain joins TRBV7-2 and TRBJ1-4, with D unclear. Germline V gene data show CDR1 as SGHTA and CDR2 as FQGNSA. This CDR3 spans 15 amino acids. The ends were cut back, 2 bases at V and 0 bases at J, with 7 bases in the middle.